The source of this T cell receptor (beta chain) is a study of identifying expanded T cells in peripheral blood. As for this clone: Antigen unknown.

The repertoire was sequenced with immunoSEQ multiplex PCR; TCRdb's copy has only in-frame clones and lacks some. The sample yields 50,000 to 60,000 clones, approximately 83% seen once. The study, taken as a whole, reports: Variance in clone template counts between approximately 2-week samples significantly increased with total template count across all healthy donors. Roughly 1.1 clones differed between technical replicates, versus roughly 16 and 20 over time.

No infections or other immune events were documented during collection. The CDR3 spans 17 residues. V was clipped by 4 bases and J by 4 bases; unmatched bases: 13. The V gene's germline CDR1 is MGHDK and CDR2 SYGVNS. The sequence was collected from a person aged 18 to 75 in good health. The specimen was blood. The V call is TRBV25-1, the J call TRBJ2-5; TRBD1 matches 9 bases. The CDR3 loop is CASSVRNRDRVGETQYF. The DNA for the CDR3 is TGTGCCAGCAGTGTCCGTAACCGGGACAGGGTGGGAGAGACCCAGTACTTC.